The 30 T cell receptor beta chains presented below share a single source sample, sequenced in a study of CD8 T cells in Susac syndrome. A quantity of about 0.5 to 1 ug RNA underwent reverse transcription using random hexamers. TCRdb re-called the immunoSEQ multiplex PCR reads with MiXCR, one entry per CDR3 protein. Among 200,000 or so distinct CDR3 sequences listed, 90% to 95% were seen once. The sample taken for sequencing was CD4+ T cells from PBMCs. Source of these receptors: a human donor with multiple sclerosis.

This clonotype was recorded once. The germline gene is not matched at one end of the junction; a read error may be the cause. V and J are TRBV5-1 and TRBJ2-7; D is possibly TRBD2 (6 bases). The CDR3 spans 14 residues. CDR1 and CDR2 from the germline V gene are SGHRS and YFSETQ. The CDR3 loop is CASKTGTPSFEQYF. CDR3 DNA sequence: TGCGCCAGCAAAACCGGGACTCCCTCCTTCGAGCAGTACTTC.

The CDR3, as DNA: TGTGCCAGCAGTTTTGTAGAGACCCAGTACTTC. Translating it yields CASSFVETQYF. The chain uses TRBV12-3 or TRBV12-4 and TRBJ2-5; no clear D gene. CDR3 length: 11 residues. V was trimmed by 3 bases and J by 4 bases, leaving 3 bases between them.

The genes are TRBV7-2 and TRBJ2-3; D not certain. The germline gives CDR1 SGHTA, CDR2 FQGNSA. V was cut by 4 bases and J by 3 bases, with 8 bases left in between. CDR3 size: 13 residues. In DNA form, the CDR3 reads TGTGCCAGCAGCTCCCTAAGAACAGATACGCAGTATTTT. Protein product: CASSSLRTDTQYF.

The sample holds one count of this clonotype. The chain recombines TRBV9 with TRBJ2-1; 10 nucleotides agree with TRBD2. The V gene's germline CDR1 is SGDLS and CDR2 YYNGEE. This CDR3 has 16 amino acids. The V segment lost 4 bases and the J segment 5 bases; nucleotides outside the gene matches: 9. The CDR3 reads CASSPQGSGRHNEQFF. CDR3 nucleotide sequence: TGTGCCAGCAGCCCCCAAGGTAGCGGGAGGCACAATGAGCAGTTCTTC.

This clonotype was seen a few times. The chain employs TRBV30 and TRBJ1-5; D remains ambiguous. The CDR3 consists of 13 residues. V was clipped by 2 bases and J by 6 bases, with 11 bases between them. Germline CDR1 GTSNPN, CDR2 SVGIG (reference sequence). The CDR3 spells CAWSPGVGQPQHF. CDR3 in DNA: TGTGCCTGGAGTCCAGGCGTAGGTCAGCCCCAGCATTTT.

The chain employs TRBV27 and TRBJ2-7; 10 bases match TRBD2. Per germline, CDR1 MNHEY and CDR2 SMNVEV (reference sequence). CDR3 size: 14 residues. V was pared by 5 bases and J by 6 bases, with 7 bases of the junction left unmatched. DNA for the CDR3: TGTGCCAGCAGTCATCCGGGACTAGCGACCGAGCAGTACTTC. Its protein is CASSHPGLATEQYF.

J is TRBJ2-1 and V is TRBV29-1; D gene uncertain. Germline CDR1 is SQVTM and CDR2 is ANQGSEA. The CDR3 contains 14 residues. The V end lost 2 bases, the J end lost 2 bases, and 10 bases lay between the germline ends. This CDR3 is CSVEWPETYNEQFF. The CDR3 nucleotides read TGCAGCGTTGAATGGCCGGAAACCTACAATGAGCAGTTCTTC.

This rearrangement joins TRBV20-1 to TRBJ2-5; 7 nucleotides line up with TRBD2. The V and J ends lost 3 bases and 5 bases, in that order; junction bases with no gene match: 9. Germline values: CDR1 DFQATT, CDR2 SNEGSKA (reference sequence). The CDR3 spans 14 residues. The CDR3 DNA reads as TGCAGTGCTAGCGGTCTAGCGGAGGGGGAGACCCAGTACTTC. It encodes CSASGLAEGETQYF.

This chain joins TRBV3-1 and TRBJ2-3, with D perhaps TRBD1 or TRBD2 (5 bases each). Germline V gives CDR1 LGHDT, CDR2 YNNKEL (reference sequence). V lost 0 bases and J lost 0, with 10 bases in between. This CDR3 has 16 amino acids. The CDR3 nucleotides are TGTGCCAGCAGCCAAGACCACTGGGACAGCACAGATACGCAGTATTTT. Residues: CASSQDHWDSTDTQYF.

This chain links TRBV24-1 with TRBJ2-2, with D possibly TRBD1 on 5 matching bases. The V and J ends lost 9 bases and 4 bases respectively, with 8 bases between them. The germline V gene encodes CDR1 KGHDR and CDR2 SFDVKD. The CDR3 is made up of 12 amino acids. The CDR3 protein is CATSTVTGELFF. The CDR3, as DNA: TGTGCCACCTCGACAGTCACCGGGGAGCTGTTTTTT.

The V and J genes are TRBV11-2 and TRBJ1-1; D ambiguous. Trimming pared 2 bases from V and 7 bases from J, leaving 8 bases between. Germline V gene sequence: CDR1 SGHAT, CDR2 FQNNGV. CDR3 length equals 12 residues. CDR3 sequence (DNA): TGTGCCAGCAGCTTATCCGAGAGTGAAGCTTTCTTT. It translates to CASSLSESEAFF.

This chain links TRBV13 with TRBJ2-7; the match to TRBD1 covers 8 bases. Losses at the gene ends were 5 bases for V and 0 bases for J; bases not matched to a gene: 6. From germline, CDR1 is PRHDT and CDR2 FYEKMQ (reference sequence). This CDR3 comprises 15 residues. The CDR3 DNA reads TGTGCCAGCAGCCCACGACAGGGGATCTCCTACGAGCAGTACTTC. Amino acids: CASSPRQGISYEQYF.

The CDR3 coding sequence is TGTGCCAGCAGCCAAGATGGCACCCTCGTAGATGGCTACACCTTC. This sequence encodes CASSQDGTLVDGYTF. The chain carries TRBV14 and TRBJ1-2, with D unresolved. The CDR3 spans 15 residues. CDR1 and CDR2 from the germline V gene are SGHDN and FVKESK. V was trimmed by 0 bases and J by 6 bases, leaving 14 bases between them.

The chain uses TRBV5-1 and TRBJ2-7; D may match TRBD1 or TRBD2 (5 bases each). Germline CDR1 reads SGHRS; CDR2 reads YFSETQ. The V end lost 2 bases, the J end lost 5 bases, and 8 bases lay between the germline ends. This CDR3 has 12 residues. The DNA of the CDR3 is TGCGCCAGCAGCTTTGAGGGGAACGAGCAGTACTTC. This encodes CASSFEGNEQYF.

This chain uses TRBV29-1 with TRBJ1-1; 7 nucleotides match TRBD1. Germline trimming cut 4 bases from V and 4 bases from J; bases unmatched to any gene: 9. Germline CDR1 is SQVTM and CDR2 is ANQGSEA. The CDR3 contains 14 residues. The CDR3: CSVGSVQGVTEAFF. In DNA, the CDR3 is TGCAGCGTTGGATCAGTCCAGGGGGTCACTGAAGCTTTCTTT.

This chain uses TRBV27 with TRBJ1-1; weak D call: TRBD1 (6 bases). Germline values: CDR1 MNHEY, CDR2 SMNVEV (reference sequence). Trimming took 5 bases from V and 4 from J, leaving 14 bases between them. The length of the CDR3 is 14 residues. For the CDR3, the DNA is TGTGCCAGCAGTATGGGGGCCGTGCCCACTGAAGCTTTCTTT. It is translated as CASSMGAVPTEAFF.

The chain employs TRBV18 and TRBJ2-5, with TRBD2 as a possible D gene (6 bases). This CDR3 is 14 amino acids long. The germline V gene has CDR1 KGHSH and CDR2 LQKENI. The V end was cut by 2 bases, the J end by 5 bases, with 12 bases between. CDR3 in amino acids: CASSPKASVETQYF. For the CDR3, the DNA is TGTGCCAGCTCACCAAAGGCTAGCGTGGAGACCCAGTACTTC.

The J gene is TRBJ2-7, the V gene TRBV24-1; D is unresolved. Looked up from germline, CDR1 is KGHDR and CDR2 is SFDVKD. Between the trimmed V and J ends, which lost 3 bases and 2 bases, there was a span of 13 bases. CDR3 length equals 15 residues. CDR3 in DNA: TGTGCCACCAGTGATCCCCAGAAGCGCGCCTACGAGCAGTACTTC. Amino acid sequence: CATSDPQKRAYEQYF.

The V gene is TRBV24-1, the J gene TRBJ2-7; 14 nucleotides line up with TRBD2. The CDR3 contains 16 residues. J was trimmed by 3 bases and V by 3 bases; bases with no gene match: 3. Per the germline V gene, CDR1 is KGHDR and CDR2 is SFDVKD. CDR3 sequence (DNA): TGTGCCACCAGTGATCCTGGACTAGCGGGAGGCTACGAGCAGTACTTC. Encoded protein: CATSDPGLAGGYEQYF.

V is TRBV30 and J is TRBJ2-1; no reliable D call. Germline values: CDR1 GTSNPN, CDR2 SVGIG (reference sequence). The CDR3 runs 13 residues. V was clipped by 4 bases and J by 2 bases, with 9 bases between them. CDR3 in amino acids: CAWTRDTYNEQFF. The CDR3 nucleotides read TGTGCCTGGACCCGAGACACCTACAATGAGCAGTTCTTC.

The chain links TRBV24-1 to TRBJ1-2, with 10 bases matching TRBD1. CDR3 length equals 17 residues. Per the germline V gene, CDR1 is KGHDR and CDR2 is SFDVKD. The ends lost 4 bases at V and 4 bases at J; junction bases unmatched: 11. The CDR3 sequence is CATSDEGQGTYGYGYTF. CDR3 nucleotides: TGTGCCACCAGTGACGAGGGACAGGGGACATATGGCTATGGCTACACCTTC.

This chain uses TRBV29-1 with TRBJ2-5; perhaps D is TRBD1 or TRBD2 (6 bases each). Trimming left V 4 bases short and J 9 bases short, with 15 bases between. The germline gives CDR1 SQVTM, CDR2 ANQGSEA. The CDR3 runs to 12 residues. In DNA form, the CDR3 reads TGCAGCGTTGCAGGGGACGGGGAGGCCCAGTACTTC. Translation gives CSVAGDGEAQYF.

This clonotype has just one count. J is TRBJ1-1 and V is TRBV20-1, with TRBD1 matching 8 bases. The trim removed 5 bases at V and 3 bases at J, leaving 5 bases unmatched. The germline gives CDR1 DFQATT, CDR2 SNEGSKA (reference sequence). The CDR3 runs to 13 residues. For the CDR3, the DNA is TGCAGTGCTTGGACAGGGAAGGACACTGAAGCTTTCTTT. It encodes CSAWTGKDTEAFF.

The chain couples TRBV30 to TRBJ2-5; D perhaps matches TRBD2 (6 bases). The CDR3 has 13 residues. Germline-derived CDR1 and CDR2 are GTSNPN and SVGIG (reference sequence). Trimming removed 2 bases from V and 4 bases from J, with 11 bases in between. The CDR3 sequence: CAWSLGGTETQYF. The CDR3 DNA follows: TGTGCCTGGAGTCTTGGGGGGACAGAGACCCAGTACTTC. Complete variable domain (other parts from reference TRBV30 and TRBJ2-5): SQTIHQWPATLVQPVGSPLSLECTVEGTSNPNLYWYRQAAGRGLQLLFYSVGIGQISSEVPQNLSASRPQDRQFILSSKKLLLSDSGFYLCAWSLGGTETQYFGPGTRLLVL.

This chain links TRBV20-1 with TRBJ1-5; TRBD1 might be the D (6 bases). The CDR3 consists of 12 residues. Germline CDR1 and CDR2: DFQATT and SNEGSKA (reference sequence). The ends were cut back, 2 bases at V and 12 bases at J, with 14 bases in the middle. The CDR3: CSARQGGGHQHF. The DNA of the CDR3 is TGCAGTGCTAGACAGGGAGGGGGACACCAGCATTTT.

The genes are TRBV4-2 and TRBJ2-1; 9 nucleotides line up with TRBD2. V was pared by 4 bases and J by 9 bases, with 10 bases of the junction left unmatched. The CDR3 totals 15 residues. Germline V gene sequence: CDR1 LGHNA, CDR2 YNFKEQ. In DNA, the CDR3 is TGTGCCAGCAGCCTTTCTGGGACTAGCTCGGGTGAGCAGTTCTTC. This translates into CASSLSGTSSGEQFF.

In nucleotides, the CDR3 is TGTGCCAGCAGCTTGGTGGGTAATACGCAGTATTTT. Translated: CASSLVGNTQYF. This sequence joins TRBV5-6 and TRBJ2-3; D not resolved. Deletions cut 0 bases from V and 7 bases from J, with 6 bases between. Germline loops: CDR1 SGHDT, CDR2 YYEEEE. The CDR3 spans 12 residues.

The V call is TRBV14, the J call TRBJ2-1, with a tentative D call TRBD1 (5 bases). The germline V gene encodes CDR1 SGHDN and CDR2 FVKESK. Trimming removed 4 bases at V and 5 bases at J, with 15 bases between. The CDR3 loop spans 15 amino acids. CDR3 in amino acids: CASSPALAGNNEQFF. DNA for the CDR3: TGTGCCAGCAGCCCGGCCCTGGCAGGGAACAATGAGCAGTTCTTC.

This chain joins TRBV29-1 and TRBJ1-1; D ambiguous. Trimming took off 6 bases at V and 0 bases at J, with 14 bases between the two ends. The CDR3 totals 14 residues. Germline V gene lookup returns CDR1 SQVTM and CDR2 ANQGSEA. The CDR3 sequence is CSVMKGPVNTEAFF. In DNA form, the CDR3 reads TGCAGCGTCATGAAAGGACCGGTGAACACTGAAGCTTTCTTT.

The chain joins TRBV9 to TRBJ1-1; D remains ambiguous. The CDR3 is made up of 14 amino acids. Between the trimmed V and J ends, which lost 0 bases and 2 bases, there was a span of 8 bases. Germline assignment: CDR1 SGDLS and CDR2 YYNGEE. CDR3 DNA sequence: TGTGCCAGCAGCGTAGAACCCGGAAACACTGAAGCTTTCTTT. Amino acid sequence: CASSVEPGNTEAFF.